This T cell receptor beta chain was documented in a study of CD4 T cells in relation to SARS-CoV-2 and coronaviruses. Study context: PBMCs were cultured with antigen for roughly 10 days before TCR beta sequencing. Shared crossreactive spike epitopes were mapped to their HLA restriction.

Per the germline V gene, CDR1 is SEHNR and CDR2 is FQNEAQ (reference sequence). The V and J ends lost 3 bases and 3 bases, in that order; junction bases with no gene match: 4. CDR3 length equals 15 residues. Regarding the study as a whole: The cross-reactivity analysis covered only spike protein, not other viral proteins.

Naive or memory CD4+ cells were cultured 1:1 with T cell-depleted PBMCs plus CEF. Some clones are missing from TCRdb's copy, which holds only in-frame ones; the method was immunoSEQ multiplex PCR. Here the sample spans 40,000 to 50,000 clones, under 90% being singletons. This clone was observed once. The antigen remains unidentified. The V call is TRBV7-9, the J call TRBJ2-7; TRBD2 agrees at 11 bases. Sequenced sample: naive CD4+ T cells from PBMCs, cultured in vitro. Regarding subset: naive CD4+ T cells isolated by negative enrichment. This TCR was sampled from an adult with COVID-19. As DNA, the CDR3 is TGTGCCAGCAGCTTCGCAGGGACTAGCGGCTACGAGCAGTACTTC. Amino acid sequence: CASSFAGTSGYEQYF. Complete variable domain (other parts from reference TRBV7-9 and TRBJ2-7): DTGVSQNPRHKITKRGQNVTFRCDPISEHNRLYWYRQTLGQGPEFLTYFQNEAQLEKSRLLSDRFSAERPKGSFSTLEIQRTEQGDSAMYLCASSFAGTSGYEQYFGPGTRLTVT.